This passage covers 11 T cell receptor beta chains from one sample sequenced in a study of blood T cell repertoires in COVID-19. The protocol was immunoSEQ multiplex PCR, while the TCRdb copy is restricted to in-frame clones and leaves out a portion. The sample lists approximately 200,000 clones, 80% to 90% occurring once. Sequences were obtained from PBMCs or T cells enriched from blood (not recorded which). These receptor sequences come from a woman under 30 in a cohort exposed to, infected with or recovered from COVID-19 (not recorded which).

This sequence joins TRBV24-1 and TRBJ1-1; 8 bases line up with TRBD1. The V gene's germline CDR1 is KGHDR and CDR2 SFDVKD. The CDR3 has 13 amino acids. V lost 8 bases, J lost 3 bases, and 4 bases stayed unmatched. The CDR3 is CATMLQGDTEAFF. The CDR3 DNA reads TGTGCCACCATGCTACAGGGGGACACTGAAGCTTTCTTT.

CDR3 in DNA: TGTGCCAGCAGCCAAGCCTCCAGGGGCACTGAAGCTTTCTTT. Its translation is CASSQASRGTEAFF. J is TRBJ1-1 and V is TRBV3-1 (or the pseudogene TRBV3-2); D may be TRBD1 (6 bases). Trimming removed 1 base from V and 4 bases from J, with 10 bases in between. The CDR3 has 14 residues. Germline V CDR1 and CDR2: LGHDT, YNNKEL (reference sequence).

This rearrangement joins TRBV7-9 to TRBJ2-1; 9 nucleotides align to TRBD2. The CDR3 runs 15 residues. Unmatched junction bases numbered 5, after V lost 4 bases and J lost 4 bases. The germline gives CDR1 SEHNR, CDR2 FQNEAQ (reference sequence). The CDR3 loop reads CASSSSGTPYNEQFF. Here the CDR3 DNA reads TGTGCCAGCAGCTCTAGCGGGACTCCGTACAATGAGCAGTTCTTC.

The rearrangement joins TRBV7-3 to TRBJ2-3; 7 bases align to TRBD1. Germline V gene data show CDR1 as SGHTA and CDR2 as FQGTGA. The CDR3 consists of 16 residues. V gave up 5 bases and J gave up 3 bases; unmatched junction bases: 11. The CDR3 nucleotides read TGTGCCAGCAGCGCCCTTCCGGGACAGTATACAGATACGCAGTATTTT. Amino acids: CASSALPGQYTDTQYF.

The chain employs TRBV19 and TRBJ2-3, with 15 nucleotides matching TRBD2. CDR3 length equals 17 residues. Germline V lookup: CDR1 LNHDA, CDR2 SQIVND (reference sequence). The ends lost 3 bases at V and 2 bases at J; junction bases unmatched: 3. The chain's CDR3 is CASSIGTSGGNTDTQYF. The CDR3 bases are TGTGCCAGTAGTATTGGGACTAGCGGGGGGAACACAGATACGCAGTATTTT. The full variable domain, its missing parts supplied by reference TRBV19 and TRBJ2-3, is DGGITQSPKYLFRKEGQNVTLSCEQNLNHDAMYWYRQDPGQGLRLIYYSQIVNDFQKGDIAEGYSVSREKKESFPLTVTSAQKNPTAFYLCASSIGTSGGNTDTQYFGPGTRLTVL.

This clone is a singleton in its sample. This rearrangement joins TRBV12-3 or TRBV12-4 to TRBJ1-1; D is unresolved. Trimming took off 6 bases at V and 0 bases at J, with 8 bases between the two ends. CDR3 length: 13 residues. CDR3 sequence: CASRPGMNTEAFF. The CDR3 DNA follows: TGTGCCAGCAGACCGGGAATGAACACTGAAGCTTTCTTT.

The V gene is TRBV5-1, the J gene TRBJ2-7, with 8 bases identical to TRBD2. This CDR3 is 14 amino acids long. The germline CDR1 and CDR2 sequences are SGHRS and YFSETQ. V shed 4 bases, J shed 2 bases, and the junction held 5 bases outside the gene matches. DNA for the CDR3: TGCGCCAGCAGCCTAGCGGGTCTAACCTACGAGCAGTACTTC. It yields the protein CASSLAGLTYEQYF.

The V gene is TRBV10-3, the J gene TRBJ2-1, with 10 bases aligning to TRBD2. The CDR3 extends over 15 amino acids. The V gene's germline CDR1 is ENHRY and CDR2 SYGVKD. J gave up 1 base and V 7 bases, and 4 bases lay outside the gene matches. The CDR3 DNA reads TGTGCCATCAATTCAGCGGGAGGGTCCTACAATGAGCAGTTCTTC. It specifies CAINSAGGSYNEQFF.

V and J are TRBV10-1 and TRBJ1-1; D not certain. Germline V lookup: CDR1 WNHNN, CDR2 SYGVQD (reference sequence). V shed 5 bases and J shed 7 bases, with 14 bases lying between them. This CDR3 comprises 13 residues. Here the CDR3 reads CASSLSLGGEAFF. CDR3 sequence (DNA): TGCGCCAGCAGTCTGTCCTTAGGCGGTGAAGCTTTCTTT.

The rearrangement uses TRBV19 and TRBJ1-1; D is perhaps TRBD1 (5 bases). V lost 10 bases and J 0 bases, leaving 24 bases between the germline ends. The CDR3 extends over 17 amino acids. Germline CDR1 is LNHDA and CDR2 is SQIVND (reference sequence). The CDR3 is CATKSRGSTLMNTEAFF. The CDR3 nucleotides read TGTGCCACTAAGAGTAGGGGCTCCACCTTGATGAACACTGAAGCTTTCTTT.

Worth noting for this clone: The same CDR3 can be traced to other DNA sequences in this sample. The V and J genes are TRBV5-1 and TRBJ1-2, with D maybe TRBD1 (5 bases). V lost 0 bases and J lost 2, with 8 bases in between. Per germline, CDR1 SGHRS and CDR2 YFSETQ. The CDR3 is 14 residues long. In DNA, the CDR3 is TGCGCCAGCAGCTTGGCCCCAGGGAACTATGGCTACACCTTC. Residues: CASSLAPGNYGYTF.